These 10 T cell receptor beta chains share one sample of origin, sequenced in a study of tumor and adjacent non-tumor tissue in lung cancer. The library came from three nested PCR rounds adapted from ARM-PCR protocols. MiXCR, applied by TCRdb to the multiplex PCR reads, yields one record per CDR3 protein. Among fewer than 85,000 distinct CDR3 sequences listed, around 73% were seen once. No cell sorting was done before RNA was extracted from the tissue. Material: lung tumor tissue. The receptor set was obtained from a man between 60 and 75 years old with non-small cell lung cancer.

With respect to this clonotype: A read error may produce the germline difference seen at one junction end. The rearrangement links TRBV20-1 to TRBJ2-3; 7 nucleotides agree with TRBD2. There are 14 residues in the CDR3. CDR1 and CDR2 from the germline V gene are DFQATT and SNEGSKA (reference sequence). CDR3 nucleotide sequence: TGCAATGCTACGGGAGCGGGATACACAGATACGCAGTATTTT. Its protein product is CNATGAGYTDTQYF.

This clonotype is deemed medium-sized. CDR3 DNA: TGTGCCAGCAGTTACTCGCGGGCAGGGCCCTACGAGCAGTACTTC. Translation: CASSYSRAGPYEQYF. The chain uses TRBV6-5 and TRBJ2-7, with D possibly called TRBD1 or TRBD2 (5 bases each). Germline values: CDR1 MNHEY, CDR2 SVGAGI. Trimming left V 0 bases short and J 2 bases short, with 11 bases between. The CDR3 has 15 residues.

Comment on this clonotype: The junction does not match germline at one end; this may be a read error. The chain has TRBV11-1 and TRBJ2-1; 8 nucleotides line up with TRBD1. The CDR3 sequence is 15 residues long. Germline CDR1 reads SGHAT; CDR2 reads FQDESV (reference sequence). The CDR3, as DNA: TGTGACAGCAGCACCGACAGGGGCTCCTACAATGAGCAGTTCTTC. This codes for CDSSTDRGSYNEQFF.

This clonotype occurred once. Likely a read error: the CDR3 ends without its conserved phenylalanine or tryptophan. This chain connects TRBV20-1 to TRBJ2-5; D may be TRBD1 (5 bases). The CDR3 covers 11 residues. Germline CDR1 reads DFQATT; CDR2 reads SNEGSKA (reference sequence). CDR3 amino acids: CSAKQEETQYL. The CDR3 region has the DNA TGTAGTGCTAAACAGGAAGAGACCCAGTACTTA.

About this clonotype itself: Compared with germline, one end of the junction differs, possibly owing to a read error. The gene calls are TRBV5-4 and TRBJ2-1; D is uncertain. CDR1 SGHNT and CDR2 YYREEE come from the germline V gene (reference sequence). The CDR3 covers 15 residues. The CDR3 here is CVSSLGLAENNEQFF. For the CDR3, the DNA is TGTGTCAGCAGCCTGGGATTAGCAGAGAACAATGAGCAGTTCTTC.

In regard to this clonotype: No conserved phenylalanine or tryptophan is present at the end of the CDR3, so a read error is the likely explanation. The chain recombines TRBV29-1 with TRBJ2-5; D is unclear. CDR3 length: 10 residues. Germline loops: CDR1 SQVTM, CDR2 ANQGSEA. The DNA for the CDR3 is TGCAGCGTTGCCGAGGAGACACAGTACTAT. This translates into CSVAEETQYY.

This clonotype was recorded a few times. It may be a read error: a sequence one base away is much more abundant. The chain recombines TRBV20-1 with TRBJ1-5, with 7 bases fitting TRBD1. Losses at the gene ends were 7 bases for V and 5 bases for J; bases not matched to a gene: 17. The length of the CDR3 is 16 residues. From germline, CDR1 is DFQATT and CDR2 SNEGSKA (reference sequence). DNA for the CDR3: TGCAGTGTCCGGCTTCCGGGACAGATAGTGGATCAGCCCCAGCATTTT. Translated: CSVRLPGQIVDQPQHF.

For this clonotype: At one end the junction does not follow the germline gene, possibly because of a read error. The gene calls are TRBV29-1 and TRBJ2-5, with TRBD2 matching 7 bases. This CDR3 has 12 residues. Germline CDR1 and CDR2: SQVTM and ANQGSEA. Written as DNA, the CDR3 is TGCAGCGCCCCGGAAGGGCGGGGGACCCAGTATTTC. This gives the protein CSAPEGRGTQYF.

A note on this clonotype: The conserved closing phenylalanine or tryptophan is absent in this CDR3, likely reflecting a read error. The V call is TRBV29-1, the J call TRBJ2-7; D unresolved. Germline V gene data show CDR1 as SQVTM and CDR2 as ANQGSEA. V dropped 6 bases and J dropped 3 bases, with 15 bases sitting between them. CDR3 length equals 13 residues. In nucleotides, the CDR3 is TGCAGCGTCGCCCTTGGACGGAGCTACGAGCAGTACTCC. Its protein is CSVALGRSYEQYS.

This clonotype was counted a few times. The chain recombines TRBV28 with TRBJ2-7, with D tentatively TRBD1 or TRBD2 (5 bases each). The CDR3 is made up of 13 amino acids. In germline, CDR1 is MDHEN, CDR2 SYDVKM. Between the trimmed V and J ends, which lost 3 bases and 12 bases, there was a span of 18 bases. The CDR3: CASSFSRGLLPYF. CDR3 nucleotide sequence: TGTGCCAGCAGTTTTAGCCGGGGCCTGCTTCCGTACTTC.